This T cell receptor beta chain originates from a study of blood T cells in healthy people across ages. Study-wide results and caveats: Those diversity estimates obtained from one million T cells were thought to be underestimates. No one knew whether donors had CMV, which possibly confounded expanded clonotype changes.

With each sample, at least 5.5 micrograms of total RNA were extracted. Primers used in a second PCR of about 7 to 12 cycles were a sample-barcoded 5' primer and a J-beta primer mix. All samples yielded 2.5 million or more CDR3-containing paired-end reads. TCRdb called the 5' RACE reads again in MiXCR, with one record for every CDR3 protein. The sample contains roughly 1.5 million distinct CDR3 sequences, less than 45% of which appear only once. As for this clonotype: Its antigen is undetermined.

Sequences were obtained from blood. The sequence came from a woman younger than 30 in good health.

CDR3 in DNA: TGCAGTGCTAGTGGGCAGGGTCAGGAAAAACTGTTTTTT. It encodes CSASGQGQEKLFF. This rearrangement joins TRBV20-1 to TRBJ1-4, with a possible D match to TRBD1 (5 bases). Germline loops: CDR1 DFQATT, CDR2 SNEGSKA (reference sequence). The V end was cut by 3 bases, the J end by 8 bases, with 13 bases between. This CDR3 comprises 13 residues.